This passage covers 22 T cell receptor beta chains from one sample sequenced in a study of identifying expanded T cells in peripheral blood. Libraries were prepared by immunoSEQ multiplex PCR; TCRdb keeps only in-frame clonotypes and omits some of them. The sample yields tens of thousands of clones, around nine tenths seen once. What was sequenced was blood. These receptors came from a person aged 18 to 70 in good health.

V is TRBV23-1 and J is TRBJ1-1, with a tentative D call TRBD1 (5 bases). TRBV23-1 has ORF status, its function being uncertain. The CDR3 length is 17 residues. V shed 0 bases and J shed 1 base, with 15 bases lying between them. DNA for the CDR3: TGCGCCAGCAGTCAATCCAAATGGGGACTGAAGAACACTGAAGCTTTCTTT. Translating gives CASSQSKWGLKNTEAFF.

The chain uses TRBV6-5 and TRBJ2-4; 8 bases line up with TRBD2. The CDR3 is 14 amino acids. The trim removed 10 bases at V and 2 bases at J, leaving 7 bases unmatched. The V gene's germline CDR1 is MNHEY and CDR2 SVGAGI. The CDR3 sequence is CATRSGGSKNIQYF. As DNA, the CDR3 is TGTGCCACGCGCTCGGGGGGGTCCAAAAACATTCAGTACTTC.

The chain uses TRBV5-1 and TRBJ2-3; 10 positions agree with TRBD2. The length of the CDR3 is 15 residues. The germline V gene encodes CDR1 SGHRS and CDR2 YFSETQ. Trimming removed 2 bases from V and 1 base from J; junction bases left unmatched: 1. The DNA of the CDR3 is TGCGCCAGCAGCTTTGGACTAGCGGGCACAGATACGCAGTATTTT. This codes for CASSFGLAGTDTQYF.

The rearrangement uses TRBV29-1 and TRBJ2-2; TRBD2 might be the D (5 bases). V lost 6 bases and J 5 bases, leaving 13 bases between the germline ends. CDR3 length equals 13 residues. Germline V gene data show CDR1 as SQVTM and CDR2 as ANQGSEA. This CDR3 reads CSVSDFGTGELFF. CDR3 nucleotides: TGCAGCGTATCGGACTTCGGAACCGGGGAGCTGTTTTTT.

The sample holds a few counts of this clone. The chain joins TRBV27 to TRBJ1-2, with a tentative D call TRBD1 (5 bases). Germline V gene data show CDR1 as MNHEY and CDR2 as SMNVEV (reference sequence). V lost 6 bases, J lost 2 bases, and 7 bases lay in between. The CDR3 has 12 amino acids. CDR3 region: CASREGNYGYTF. CDR3 bases: TGTGCCAGCAGGGAGGGGAACTATGGCTACACCTTC.

V gene TRBV2 combines with J gene TRBJ2-7, with a possible D match to TRBD2 (6 bases). Deletions cut 2 bases from V and 1 base from J, with 9 bases between. Germline CDR1 is SNHLY and CDR2 is FYNNEI. This CDR3 comprises 14 residues. CDR3 in DNA: TGTGCCAGCAGTGAACGGAGGGTTTCCTACGAGCAGTACTTC. This sequence encodes CASSERRVSYEQYF.

The genes are TRBV6-1 and TRBJ1-2, with unresolved D. The germline CDR1 and CDR2 sequences are MNHNS and SASEGT. The CDR3 length is 11 residues. CDR3 loop: CAGGPPYGYTF. The DNA for the CDR3 is TGTGCGGGTGGACCGCCCTATGGCTACACCTTC.

This chain uses TRBV2 with TRBJ1-4, with a possible D match to TRBD1 (6 bases). This CDR3 contains 14 residues. V lost 2 bases and J 5 bases, leaving 9 bases between the germline ends. Germline V gene lookup returns CDR1 SNHLY and CDR2 FYNNEI. CDR3: CASSERDTNEKLFF. The CDR3 coding sequence is TGTGCCAGCAGTGAACGGGACACCAATGAAAAACTGTTTTTT.

The V gene is TRBV7-2, the J gene TRBJ2-3; D uncertain. The CDR3 has 13 residues. Germline V gene lookup returns CDR1 SGHTA and CDR2 FQGNSA. V was pared by 0 bases and J by 8 bases, with 9 bases between. CDR3 in DNA: TGTGCCAGCAGCTTAGCCGAGGCGGTTACGCAGTATTTT. Translating it yields CASSLAEAVTQYF.

The chain couples TRBV11-3 to TRBJ2-3; D is unclear. There are 14 residues in the CDR3. V was cut by 4 bases and J by 2 bases, with 10 bases left in between. Per germline, CDR1 SGHNT and CDR2 YENEEA. CDR3 residues: CASSSGGHTDTQYF. CDR3 bases: TGTGCCAGCAGCTCGGGCGGCCACACAGATACGCAGTATTTT.

This rearrangement joins TRBV7-2 to TRBJ1-2; a possible D gene is TRBD1 (6 bases). From germline, CDR1 is SGHTA and CDR2 FQGNSA. V lost 4 bases and J lost 7, with 13 bases in between. The length of the CDR3 is 13 residues. CDR3 region: CASSSPGAGGYTF. CDR3 nucleotide sequence: TGTGCCAGCAGCTCCCCGGGGGCGGGTGGCTACACCTTC.

This chain links TRBV28 with TRBJ2-7; unclear D gene. V shed 5 bases and J shed 3 bases, with 8 bases lying between them. This CDR3 is 12 amino acids long. Germline assignment: CDR1 MDHEN and CDR2 SYDVKM. The CDR3 loop reads CASSPDGYEQYF. DNA for the CDR3: TGTGCCAGCAGTCCGGACGGCTACGAGCAGTACTTC.

The rearrangement uses TRBV18 and TRBJ1-6; D is perhaps TRBD1 (6 bases). Germline values: CDR1 KGHSH, CDR2 LQKENI. With 2 bases removed from V and 6 bases from J, the gap between germline ends came to 11 bases. This CDR3 has 15 residues. The DNA of the CDR3 is TGTGCCAGCTCACCAGGACAGCCTCTTAATTCACCCCTCCACTTT. It yields the protein CASSPGQPLNSPLHF.

The chain couples TRBV7-3 to TRBJ2-1, with D possibly matching TRBD1 (5 bases). Trimming took off 5 bases at V and 0 bases at J, with 14 bases between the two ends. Germline-derived CDR1 and CDR2 are SGHTA and FQGTGA. The CDR3 loop spans 16 amino acids. Written as DNA, the CDR3 is TGTGCCAGCAGCCCAAGGGGCCTTAGCTCCTACAATGAGCAGTTCTTC. Translation gives CASSPRGLSSYNEQFF.

This chain links TRBV11-2 with TRBJ2-2; D not resolved. Per the germline V gene, CDR1 is SGHAT and CDR2 is FQNNGV. This CDR3 is built from 17 residues. V lost 5 bases and J lost 8, with 24 bases in between. CDR3 nucleotides: TGTGCCAGCAGCCCTCTCCCCCCGACGGCGATTTGGGGGGAGCTGTTTTTT. Its protein product is CASSPLPPTAIWGELFF. The whole variable domain, filled in from reference TRBV11-2 and TRBJ2-2, reads EAGVAQSPRYKIIEKRQSVAFWCNPISGHATLYWYQQILGQGPKLLIQFQNNGVVDDSQLPKDRFSAERLKGVDSTLKIQPAKLEDSAVYLCASSPLPPTAIWGELFFGEGSRLTVL.

The chain recombines TRBV18 with TRBJ1-5, with 8 bases matching TRBD1. V trimming: 3 bases; J trimming: 1 base; junction bases outside the gene matches: 2. From germline, CDR1 is KGHSH and CDR2 LQKENI. The CDR3 has 15 residues. The CDR3 sequence is CASSPAGGSNQPQHF. CDR3 DNA: TGTGCCAGCTCACCGGCAGGGGGCAGCAATCAGCCCCAGCATTTT.

This chain joins TRBV9 and TRBJ1-1, with D hard to call. Trimming removed 3 bases from V and 5 bases from J, with 11 bases in between. The length of the CDR3 is 13 residues. Germline lookup yields CDR1 SGDLS and CDR2 YYNGEE. Here the CDR3 reads CASSAAPATEAFF. The DNA of the CDR3 is TGTGCCAGCAGCGCCGCCCCGGCGACTGAAGCTTTCTTT.

V usage is TRBV11-3 and J usage is TRBJ2-7; no clear D. The CDR3 is 11 amino acids. The germline V gene encodes CDR1 SGHNT and CDR2 YENEEA. The V end lost 5 bases, the J end lost 6 bases, and 8 bases lay between the germline ends. The CDR3 loop is CASSQPCEQYF. CDR3 DNA sequence: TGTGCCAGCAGCCAACCCTGCGAGCAGTACTTC.

This rearrangement joins TRBV5-1 to TRBJ2-5, with 7 bases fitting TRBD2. This CDR3 has 13 amino acids. V shed 4 bases, J shed 4 bases, and the junction held 4 bases outside the gene matches. Germline-derived CDR1 and CDR2 are SGHRS and YFSETQ. The chain's CDR3 is CASSGRGRETQYF. The CDR3 nucleotides read TGCGCCAGCAGCGGGCGGGGGAGAGAGACCCAGTACTTC.

This rearrangement joins TRBV5-8 to TRBJ1-1; D call uncertain. The CDR3 length is 13 residues. Germline V gene data show CDR1 as SGHTS and CDR2 as YDEGEE. V was shortened by 2 bases and J by 0 bases, with 5 bases between the two germline ends. In DNA, the CDR3 is TGTGCCAGCAGCTTCGGGCTGAACACTGAAGCTTTCTTT. This codes for CASSFGLNTEAFF.

This chain links TRBV10-3 with TRBJ2-7; 7 bases agree with TRBD1. The CDR3 is made up of 14 amino acids. Germline V gives CDR1 ENHRY, CDR2 SYGVKD. V dropped 4 bases and J dropped 2; count of bases not matched to a gene: 5. DNA for the CDR3: TGTGCCATCAGTGGGACAGGCGTTACCTACGAGCAGTACTTC. Translating gives CAISGTGVTYEQYF.

The chain employs TRBV10-3 and TRBJ2-7; the D gene is possibly TRBD2 (5 bases). The germline V gene has CDR1 ENHRY and CDR2 SYGVKD. There are 13 residues in the CDR3. V dropped 0 bases and J dropped 2 bases, with 5 bases sitting between them. In DNA, the CDR3 is TGTGCCATCAGTGAGTCCGGGACCTACGAGCAGTACTTC. It translates to CAISESGTYEQYF.